These 17 T cell receptor beta chains share one sample of origin, sequenced in a study of CD8+ T cells in alopecia areata. Isolated RNA was reverse transcribed into cDNA used as the sequencing template. Some clones are missing from TCRdb's copy, which holds only in-frame ones; the method was immunoSEQ multiplex PCR. The sample comprises approximately 180,000 clones, roughly 70% of which are singletons, and roughly 11% rests with the top ten. This material consisted of CD8+ T cells sorted from blood, taken at week 0. The source of these receptors is a human donor with alopecia areata.

The chain carries TRBV4-1 and TRBJ1-1; 8 nucleotides agree with TRBD1. The CDR3 spans 14 residues. The V gene end was trimmed by 4 bases and the J gene end by 8 bases; junction bases not matched to a gene: 9. Germline V CDR1 and CDR2: MGHRA, YSYEKL. The CDR3 is CASSPPTGVREAFF. The CDR3 region has the DNA TGCGCCAGCAGCCCCCCGACAGGGGTAAGGGAAGCTTTCTTT.

This clone was detected only a few times. The chain joins TRBV30 to TRBJ2-1; D not certain. Germline-derived CDR1 and CDR2 are GTSNPN and SVGIG (reference sequence). The CDR3 is 13 amino acids. Trimming shortened V by 5 bases and J by 2 bases, and 10 bases separated the two germline ends. The CDR3 spells CAWSATAYNEQFF. In DNA form, the CDR3 reads TGTGCCTGGTCAGCTACGGCCTACAATGAGCAGTTCTTC.

This clone was seen a single time. V usage is TRBV9 and J usage is TRBJ1-2; no clear D. This CDR3 has 17 residues. Germline V gene data show CDR1 as SGDLS and CDR2 as YYNGEE. V lost 3 bases and J lost 0, with 18 bases in between. The DNA for the CDR3 is TGTGCCAGCAGCGGAAGTTCCCGGCGAGGCCCTAACTATGGCTACACCTTC. It is translated as CASSGSSRRGPNYGYTF.

The rearrangement joins TRBV5-1 to TRBJ1-1; maybe TRBD1 (6 bases). The CDR3 runs to 15 residues. V shed 0 bases and J shed 1 base, with 10 bases lying between them. Looked up from germline, CDR1 is SGHRS and CDR2 is YFSETQ. CDR3 sequence reads: CASSLDGGRNTEAFF. The CDR3 DNA reads TGCGCCAGCAGCTTGGACGGGGGCCGGAACACTGAAGCTTTCTTT.

J is TRBJ2-5 and V is TRBV23-1; no clear D gene. TRBV23-1 is assigned to the ORF class and has an uncertain function. The ends were cut back, 6 bases at V and 4 bases at J, with 12 bases in the middle. There are 13 residues in the CDR3. The CDR3 DNA reads as TGCGCCAGCAGAATGTGGAGTCCAGAGACCCAGTACTTC. It yields the protein CASRMWSPETQYF.

The chain recombines TRBV6-5 with TRBJ2-5; 12 bases fit TRBD2. CDR3 length: 14 amino acids. Per the germline V gene, CDR1 is MNHEY and CDR2 is SVGAGI. The J segment lost 1 base and the V segment lost 6 bases, leaving 0 bases of the junction unmatched. The CDR3 protein is CASRLAGGQETQYF. The CDR3 DNA reads TGTGCCAGCAGACTAGCGGGGGGCCAAGAGACCCAGTACTTC.

This rearrangement joins TRBV7-9 to TRBJ2-3; 14 bases line up with TRBD2. This CDR3 comprises 19 residues. Germline V gives CDR1 SEHNR, CDR2 FQNEAQ (reference sequence). V lost 3 bases and J lost 5; bases outside the gene matches: 13. The CDR3 sequence is CASSFGTSGGPLVGDTQYF. As DNA, the CDR3 is TGTGCCAGCAGCTTCGGGACTAGCGGGGGTCCCCTGGTTGGAGATACGCAGTATTTT.

The J gene is TRBJ1-3, the V gene TRBV13, with TRBD1 identical over 7 bases. Germline assignment: CDR1 PRHDT and CDR2 FYEKMQ (reference sequence). The J segment lost 0 bases and the V segment lost 5 bases, leaving 10 bases of the junction unmatched. There are 17 residues in the CDR3. The CDR3 DNA sequence: TGTGCCAGCAGCCCCGGAACAGGGGCCTACTCTGGAAACACCATATATTTT. Its translation is CASSPGTGAYSGNTIYF.

This chain links TRBV29-1 with TRBJ1-1; D possibly corresponds to TRBD1 (5 bases). Germline assignment: CDR1 SQVTM and CDR2 ANQGSEA. The CDR3 is 13 residues long. The V gene lost 1 base and the J gene lost 10 bases, with 16 bases spanning the gap. This chain's CDR3 is CSVEVFLGRGAFF. DNA of the CDR3: TGCAGCGTTGAAGTCTTCCTGGGGCGGGGAGCTTTCTTT.

The genes are TRBV11-2 and TRBJ1-1; 9 bases align to TRBD1. The CDR3 spans 15 residues. Germline V gene lookup returns CDR1 SGHAT and CDR2 FQNNGV. V dropped 1 base and J dropped 11; count of bases not matched to a gene: 11. CDR3: CASSLGAGTGRVAFF. Here the CDR3 DNA reads TGTGCCAGCAGCTTAGGGGCCGGGACAGGGAGGGTTGCTTTCTTT.

This chain joins TRBV12-5 and TRBJ2-7; D is ambiguous. This CDR3 has 12 residues. The germline V gene encodes CDR1 LGHNT and CDR2 FRNRAP. The V gene lost 3 bases and the J gene lost 3 bases, with 6 bases spanning the gap. The CDR3 loop is CASGLLFYEQYF. In DNA, the CDR3 is TGTGCTAGTGGTTTACTCTTCTACGAGCAGTACTTC.

This chain uses TRBV4-1 with TRBJ2-7, with 7 bases matching TRBD1. Germline CDR1 is MGHRA and CDR2 is YSYEKL. The CDR3 sequence is 15 residues long. With V trimmed by 1 base and J by 1 base, 4 bases remained unmatched. The CDR3 protein is CASSQAQGESYEQYF. DNA of the CDR3: TGCGCCAGCAGCCAAGCTCAGGGGGAGTCCTACGAGCAGTACTTC.

The chain combines TRBV9 with TRBJ1-2, with D uncertain. With 7 bases removed from V and 3 bases from J, the gap between germline ends came to 19 bases. Germline-derived CDR1 and CDR2 are SGDLS and YYNGEE. The CDR3 totals 15 residues. DNA of the CDR3: TGTGCCAGCGGCCCCAGGAGAGCCGCGGACTATGGCTACACCTTC. The encoded protein is CASGPRRAADYGYTF. The variable domain in full, with the rest retrieved from reference TRBV9 and TRBJ1-2, is DSGVTQTPKHLITATGQRVTLRCSPRSGDLSVYWYQQSLDQGLQFLIQYYNGEERAKGNILERFSAQQFPDLHSELNLSSLELGDSALYFCASGPRRAADYGYTFGSGTRLTVV.

The chain uses TRBV5-1 and TRBJ1-1; perhaps TRBD1 as D (5 bases). This CDR3 has 19 residues. CDR1 and CDR2 (germline): SGHRS, YFSETQ. Trimming pared 1 base from V and 4 bases from J, leaving 26 bases between. CDR3 residues: CASSLSGRRGYRVGTEAFF. The CDR3 DNA sequence: TGCGCCAGCAGCTTGTCGGGTCGGCGGGGGTATAGAGTGGGCACTGAAGCTTTCTTT.

The chain couples TRBV2 to TRBJ2-1; 10 nucleotides agree with TRBD2. The V gene's germline CDR1 is SNHLY and CDR2 FYNNEI. The length of the CDR3 is 15 residues. The ends lost 10 bases at V and 9 bases at J; junction bases unmatched: 15. CDR3 residues: CANRGSGGALGEQFF. The CDR3 DNA reads TGTGCCAACAGGGGAAGCGGGGGGGCTTTAGGTGAGCAGTTCTTC. Using reference TRBV2 and TRBJ2-1 for the parts outside the CDR3, the full variable domain is EPEVTQTPSHQVTQMGQEVILRCVPISNHLYFYWYRQILGQKVEFLVSFYNNEISEKSEIFDDQFSVERPDGSNFTLKIRSTKLEDSAMYFCANRGSGGALGEQFFGPGTRLTVL.

This clone occurred a few times. The chain couples TRBV29-1 to TRBJ1-2; D is possibly TRBD1 (6 bases). The germline CDR1 and CDR2 sequences are SQVTM and ANQGSEA. CDR3 length equals 13 residues. Trimming stripped 4 bases from V and 5 bases from J, with 14 bases between. The CDR3 spells CSVATRGPYGYTF. Written as DNA, the CDR3 is TGCAGCGTTGCCACCCGGGGGCCTTATGGCTACACCTTC. Full variable domain (missing parts from reference TRBV29-1 and TRBJ1-2): SAVISQKPSRDICQRGTSLTIQCQVDSQVTMMFWYRQQPGQSLTLIATANQGSEATYESGFVIDKFPISRPNLTFSTLTVSNMSPEDSSIYLCSVATRGPYGYTFGSGTRLTVV.

The table lists this clone with a count of one. The chain has TRBV6-1 and TRBJ1-2; 8 bases match TRBD1. This CDR3 has 15 residues. Germline lookup yields CDR1 MNHNS and CDR2 SASEGT. The ends lost 8 bases at V and 0 bases at J; junction bases unmatched: 8. This CDR3 is CASEDRERANYGYTF. The CDR3 DNA sequence: TGTGCCAGCGAGGACAGGGAGAGGGCTAACTATGGCTACACCTTC.